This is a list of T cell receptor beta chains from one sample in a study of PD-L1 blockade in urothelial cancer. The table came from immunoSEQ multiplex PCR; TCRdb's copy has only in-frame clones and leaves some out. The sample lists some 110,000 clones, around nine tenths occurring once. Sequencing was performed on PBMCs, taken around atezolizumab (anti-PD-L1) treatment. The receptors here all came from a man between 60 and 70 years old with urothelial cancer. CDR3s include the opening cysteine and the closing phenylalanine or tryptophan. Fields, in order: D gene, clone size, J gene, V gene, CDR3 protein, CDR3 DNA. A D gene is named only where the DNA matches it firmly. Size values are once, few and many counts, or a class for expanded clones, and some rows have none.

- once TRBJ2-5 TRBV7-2 CASSRDFNPQYF TGTGCCAGCAGCCGGGACTTCAATCCCCAGTACTTC
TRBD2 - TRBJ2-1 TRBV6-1 CASSEGGLAGGPYNEQFF TGTGCCAGCAGTGAAGGGGGCCTAGCGGGAGGCCCCTACAATGAGCAGTTCTTC
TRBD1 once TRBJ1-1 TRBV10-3 CAISEPPGQGDAEAFF TGTGCCATCAGTGAACCGCCGGGACAGGGTGACGCTGAAGCTTTCTTT
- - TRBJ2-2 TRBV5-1 CASSRDTDTGELFF TGCGCCAGCAGTAGGGACACCGACACCGGGGAGCTGTTTTTT
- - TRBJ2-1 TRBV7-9 CASSLAGPGYNEQFF TGTGCCAGCAGCTTAGCCGGGCCAGGGTACAATGAGCAGTTCTTC
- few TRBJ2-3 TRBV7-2 CASSLYEGKTDTQYF TGTGCCAGCAGCCTTTACGAGGGCAAGACAGATACGCAGTATTTT
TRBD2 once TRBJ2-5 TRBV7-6 CASSPGLAGGFQETQYF TGTGCCAGCAGCCCCGGACTAGCGGGGGGTTTCCAAGAGACCCAGTACTTC
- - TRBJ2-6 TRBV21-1 CASSMNSDFSGANVLTF TGTGCCAGCAGCATGAATAGTGATTTCTCTGGGGCCAACGTCCTGACTTTC
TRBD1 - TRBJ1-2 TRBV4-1 CASSQETGYGYTF TGCGCCAGCAGCCAAGAGACAGGGTACGGCTACACCTTC
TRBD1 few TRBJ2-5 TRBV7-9 CASSPTGQGRETQYF TGTGCCAGCAGCCCCACGGGACAGGGCAGGGAGACCCAGTACTTC
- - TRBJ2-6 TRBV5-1 CASSSSSGANVLTF TGCGCCAGCAGCTCGAGCTCTGGGGCCAACGTCCTGACTTTC
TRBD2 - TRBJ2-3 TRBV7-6 CASSLATSGNTDTQYF TGTGCCAGCAGCTTAGCGACTAGCGGGAACACAGATACGCAGTATTTT
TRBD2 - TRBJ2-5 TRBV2 CASSEASSGGETQYF TGTGCCAGCAGTGAGGCTTCTAGCGGGGGCGAGACCCAGTACTTC
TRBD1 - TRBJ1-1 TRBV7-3 CASSLGTGPEAFF TGTGCCAGCAGCCTCGGGACAGGGCCTGAAGCTTTCTTT
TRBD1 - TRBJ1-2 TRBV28 CASSSSQGALGYTF TGTGCCAGCAGTTCCTCACAGGGGGCGCTTGGCTACACCTTC
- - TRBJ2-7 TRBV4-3 CASSQDSTSSYEQYF TGCGCCAGCAGCCAAGATTCGACAAGTTCCTACGAGCAGTACTTC
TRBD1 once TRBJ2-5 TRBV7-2 CASSPNGQGLRETQYF TGTGCCAGCAGCCCAAACGGACAGGGGCTGAGGGAGACCCAGTACTTC
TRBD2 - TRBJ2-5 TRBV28 CASNDSGGALKTQYF TGTGCCAGCAATGATAGCGGGGGGGCTTTGAAGACCCAGTACTTC
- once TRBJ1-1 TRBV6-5 CASSYADPNTEAFF TGTGCCAGCAGTTACGCAGATCCGAACACTGAAGCTTTCTTT
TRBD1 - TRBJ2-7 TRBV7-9 CASSSEPGQGWWYEQYF TGTGCCAGCAGCTCCGAACCCGGACAGGGATGGTGGTACGAGCAGTACTTC
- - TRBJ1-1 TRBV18 CASHRDLNTEAFF TGTGCCAGCCACAGGGACCTGAACACTGAAGCTTTCTTT
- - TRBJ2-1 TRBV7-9 CASSFPGSSYNEQFF TGTGCCAGCAGCTTCCCGGGTAGCTCCTACAATGAGCAGTTCTTC
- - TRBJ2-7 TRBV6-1 CASSVGPLSSYEQYF TGTGCCAGCAGTGTGGGGCCTCTAAGCTCCTACGAGCAGTACTTC
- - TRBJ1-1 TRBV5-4 CASSLAKKGRDMNTEAFF TGTGCCAGCAGCTTGGCCAAAAAGGGGAGGGACATGAACACTGAAGCTTTCTTT
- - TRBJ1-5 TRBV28 CASSLFRSHQPQHF TGTGCCAGCAGTTTATTCAGGTCCCATCAGCCCCAGCATTTT
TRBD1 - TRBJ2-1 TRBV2 CASTWQGADNEQFF TGTGCCAGCACCTGGCAGGGGGCGGATAATGAGCAGTTCTTC
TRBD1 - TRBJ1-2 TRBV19 CASSIEGTVPPGYTF TGTGCCAGTAGTATAGAGGGGACAGTTCCGCCTGGCTACACCTTC
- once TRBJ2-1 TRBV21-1 CASSKEGAGGGNEQFF TGTGCCAGCAGCAAAGAAGGAGCGGGGGGGGGCAATGAGCAGTTCTTC
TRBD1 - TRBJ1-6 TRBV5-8 CASSFGTGGFNSPLHF TGTGCCAGCAGCTTCGGGACAGGGGGCTTTAATTCACCCCTCCACTTT
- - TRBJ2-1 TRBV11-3 CASSPDPAVDNEQFF TGTGCCAGCAGCCCTGACCCAGCGGTCGACAATGAGCAGTTCTTC
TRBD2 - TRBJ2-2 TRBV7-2 CASSPNGVAGGQVGELFF TGTGCCAGCAGCCCCAACGGGGTGGCGGGGGGGCAAGTCGGGGAGCTGTTTTTT
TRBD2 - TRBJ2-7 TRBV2 CASRAGGNSYEQYF TGTGCCAGCAGGGCGGGGGGGAACTCCTACGAGCAGTACTTC
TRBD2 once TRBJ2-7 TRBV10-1 CASIPLGLAGVSYEQYF TGCGCCAGCATCCCCCTTGGGCTAGCGGGGGTCTCCTACGAGCAGTACTTC
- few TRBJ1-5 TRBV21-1 CASSKGTDNQPQHF TGTGCCAGCAGCAAAGGGACAGACAATCAGCCCCAGCATTTT
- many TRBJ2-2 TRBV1 CTSSTGYLPTGELFF TGCACCAGCAGCACAGGTTACTTGCCCACCGGGGAGCTGTTTTTT
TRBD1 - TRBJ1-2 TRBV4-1 CASRSLGQGRYGYTF TGCGCCAGCCGTTCTCTAGGACAGGGTCGGTATGGCTACACCTTC
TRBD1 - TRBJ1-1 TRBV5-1 CAGRTGPNTEAFF TGCGCCGGCCGGACAGGGCCTAACACTGAAGCTTTCTTT
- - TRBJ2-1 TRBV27 CASSFREDEQFF TGTGCCAGCAGTTTCAGGGAAGACGAGCAGTTCTTC
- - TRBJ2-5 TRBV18 CASSLQEYGETQYF TGTGCCAGCTCACTACAGGAATACGGGGAGACCCAGTACTTC
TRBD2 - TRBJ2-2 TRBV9 CASQRETSGTGELFF TGTGCCTCACAGAGGGAGACTAGCGGTACCGGGGAGCTGTTTTTT
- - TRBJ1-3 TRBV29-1 CSVDSYSGNTIYF TGCAGCGTTGACAGTTACTCTGGAAACACCATATATTTT